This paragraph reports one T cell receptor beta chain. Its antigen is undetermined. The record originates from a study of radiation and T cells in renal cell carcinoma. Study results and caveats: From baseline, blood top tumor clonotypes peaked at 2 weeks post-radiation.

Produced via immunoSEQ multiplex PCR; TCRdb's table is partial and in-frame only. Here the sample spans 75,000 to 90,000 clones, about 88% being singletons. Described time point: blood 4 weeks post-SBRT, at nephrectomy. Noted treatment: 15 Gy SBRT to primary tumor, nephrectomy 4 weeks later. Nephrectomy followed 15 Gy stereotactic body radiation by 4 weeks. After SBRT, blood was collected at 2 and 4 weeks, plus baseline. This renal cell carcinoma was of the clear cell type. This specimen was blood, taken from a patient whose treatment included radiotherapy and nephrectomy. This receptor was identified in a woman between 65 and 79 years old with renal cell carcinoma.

This chain's CDR3 is CASSTVAGGGNEQFF. CDR3 sequence (DNA): TGTGCCAGTAGTACGGTAGCGGGGGGAGGAAATGAGCAGTTCTTC. This rearrangement joins TRBV19 to TRBJ2-1; 10 nucleotides agree with TRBD2. This CDR3 comprises 15 residues. Trimming took 4 bases from V and 7 from J; bases not matched to a gene: 7. The germline V gene has CDR1 LNHDA and CDR2 SQIVND (reference sequence).